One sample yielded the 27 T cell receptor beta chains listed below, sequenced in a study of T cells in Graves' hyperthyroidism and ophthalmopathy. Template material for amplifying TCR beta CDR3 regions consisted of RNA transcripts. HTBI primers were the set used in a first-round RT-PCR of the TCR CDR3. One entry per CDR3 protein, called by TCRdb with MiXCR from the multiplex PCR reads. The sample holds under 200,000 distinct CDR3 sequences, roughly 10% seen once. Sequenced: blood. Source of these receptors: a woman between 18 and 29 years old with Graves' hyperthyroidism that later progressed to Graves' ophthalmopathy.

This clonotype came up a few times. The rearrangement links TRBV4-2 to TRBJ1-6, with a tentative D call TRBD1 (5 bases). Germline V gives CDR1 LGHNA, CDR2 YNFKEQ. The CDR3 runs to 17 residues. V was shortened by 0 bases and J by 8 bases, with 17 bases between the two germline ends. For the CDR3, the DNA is TGTGCCAGCAGCCAAGATTGGTCGGGGGGAGTCCATTCACCCCTCCACTTT. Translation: CASSQDWSGGVHSPLHF.

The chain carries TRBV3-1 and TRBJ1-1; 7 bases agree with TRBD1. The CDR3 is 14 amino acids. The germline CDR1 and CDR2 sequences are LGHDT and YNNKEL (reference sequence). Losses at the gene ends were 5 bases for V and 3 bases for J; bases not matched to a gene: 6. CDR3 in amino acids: CASSSGGQYTEAFF. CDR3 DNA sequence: TGTGCCAGCAGCTCGGGGGGACAGTACACTGAAGCTTTCTTT.

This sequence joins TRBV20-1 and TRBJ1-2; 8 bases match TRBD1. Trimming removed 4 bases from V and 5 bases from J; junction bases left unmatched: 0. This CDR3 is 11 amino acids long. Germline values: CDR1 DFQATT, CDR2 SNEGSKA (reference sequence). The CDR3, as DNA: TGCAGTGCTAACAGGGGGTATGGCTACACCTTC. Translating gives CSANRGYGYTF.

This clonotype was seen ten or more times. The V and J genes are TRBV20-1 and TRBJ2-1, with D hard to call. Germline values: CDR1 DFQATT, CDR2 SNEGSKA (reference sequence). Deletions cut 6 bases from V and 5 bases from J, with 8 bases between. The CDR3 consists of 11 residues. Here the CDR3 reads CSAPKNNEQFF. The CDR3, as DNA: TGCAGTGCGCCTAAGAACAATGAGCAGTTCTTC.

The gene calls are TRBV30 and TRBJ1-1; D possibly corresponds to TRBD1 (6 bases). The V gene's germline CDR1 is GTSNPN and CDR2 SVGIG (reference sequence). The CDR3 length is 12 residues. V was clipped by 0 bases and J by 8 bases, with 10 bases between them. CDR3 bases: TGTGCCTGGAGTGTGGGGGGCGCCGAAGCTTTCTTT. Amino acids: CAWSVGGAEAFF.

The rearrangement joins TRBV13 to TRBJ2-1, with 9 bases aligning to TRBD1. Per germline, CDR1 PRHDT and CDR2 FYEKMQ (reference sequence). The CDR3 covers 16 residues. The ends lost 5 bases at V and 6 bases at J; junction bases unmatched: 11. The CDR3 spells CASSLQRTGALNEQFF. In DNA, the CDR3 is TGTGCCAGCAGCCTCCAGCGGACAGGGGCCCTCAATGAGCAGTTCTTC.

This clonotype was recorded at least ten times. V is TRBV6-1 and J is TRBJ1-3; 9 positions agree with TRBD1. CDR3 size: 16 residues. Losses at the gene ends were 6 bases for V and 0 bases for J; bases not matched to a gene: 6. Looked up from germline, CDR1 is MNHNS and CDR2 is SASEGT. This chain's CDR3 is CASSWTGESSGNTIYF. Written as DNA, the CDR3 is TGTGCCAGCAGCTGGACAGGGGAGAGCTCTGGAAACACCATATATTTT.

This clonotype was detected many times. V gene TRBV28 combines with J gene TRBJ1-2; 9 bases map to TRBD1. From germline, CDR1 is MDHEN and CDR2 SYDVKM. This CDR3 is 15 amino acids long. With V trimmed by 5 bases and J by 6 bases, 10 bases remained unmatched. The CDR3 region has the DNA TGTGCCAGCAGTCTCCCGGGACAGGGTCGTGATGGCTACACCTTC. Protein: CASSLPGQGRDGYTF.

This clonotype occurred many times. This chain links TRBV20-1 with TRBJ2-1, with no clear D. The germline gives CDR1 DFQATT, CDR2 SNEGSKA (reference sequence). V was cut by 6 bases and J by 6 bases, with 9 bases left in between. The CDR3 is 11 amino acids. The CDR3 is CSASPTNEQFF. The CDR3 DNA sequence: TGCAGTGCGAGTCCCACCAATGAGCAGTTCTTC.

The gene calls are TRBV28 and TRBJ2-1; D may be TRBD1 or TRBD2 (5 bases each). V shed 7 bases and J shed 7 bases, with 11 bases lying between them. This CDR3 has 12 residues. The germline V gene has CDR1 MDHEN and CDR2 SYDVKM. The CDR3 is CASKSGGNEQFF. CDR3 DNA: TGTGCCAGCAAATCTGGGGGAAATGAGCAGTTCTTC. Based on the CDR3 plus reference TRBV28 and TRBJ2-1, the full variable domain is DVKVTQSSRYLVKRTGEKVFLECVQDMDHENMFWYRQDPGLGLRLIYFSYDVKMKEKGDIPEGYSVSREKKERFSLILESASTNQTSMYLCASKSGGNEQFFGPGTRLTVL.

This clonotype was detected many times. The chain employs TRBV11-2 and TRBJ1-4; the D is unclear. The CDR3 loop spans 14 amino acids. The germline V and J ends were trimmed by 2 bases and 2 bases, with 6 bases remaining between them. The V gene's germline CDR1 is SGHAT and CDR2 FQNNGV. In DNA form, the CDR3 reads TGTGCCAGCAGCTTACAGGTTACTAATGAAAAACTGTTTTTT. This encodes CASSLQVTNEKLFF.

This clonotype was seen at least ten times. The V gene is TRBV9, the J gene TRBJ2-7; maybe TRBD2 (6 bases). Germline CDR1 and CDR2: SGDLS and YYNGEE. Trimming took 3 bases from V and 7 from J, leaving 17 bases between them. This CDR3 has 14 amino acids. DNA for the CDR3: TGTGCCAGCAGCGGCCGGGAGAAAGGGTGGGAGCAGTACTTC. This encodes CASSGREKGWEQYF.

The CDR3, as DNA: TGTGCCAGCAGGCCGCTTGGGGGGGATACGCAGTATTTT. It is translated as CASRPLGGDTQYF. The chain couples TRBV3-1 to TRBJ2-3; possible D gene TRBD2, 6 bases. The germline V and J ends were trimmed by 6 bases and 6 bases, with 13 bases remaining between them. The CDR3 covers 13 residues. Germline lookup yields CDR1 LGHDT and CDR2 YNNKEL (reference sequence).

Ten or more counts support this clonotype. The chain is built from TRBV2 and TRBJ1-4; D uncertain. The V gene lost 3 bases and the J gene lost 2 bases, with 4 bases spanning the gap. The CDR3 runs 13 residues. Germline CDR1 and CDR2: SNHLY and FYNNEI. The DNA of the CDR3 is TGTGCCAGCAGTGAGGTGACTAATGAAAAACTGTTTTTT. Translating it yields CASSEVTNEKLFF.

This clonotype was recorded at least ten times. The CDR3 is CASSTRWGANTF. The CDR3 DNA sequence: TGTGCCAGCAGTACCCGGTGGGGGGCGAATACCTTC. This chain uses TRBV28 with TRBJ1-2, with D possibly TRBD1 on 6 matching bases. Germline V CDR1 and CDR2: MDHEN, SYDVKM. The ends were cut back, 5 bases at V and 14 bases at J, with 18 bases in the middle. The CDR3 loop spans 12 amino acids.

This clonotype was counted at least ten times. The CDR3 bases are TGTGCCAGCAGCTTATCCACTGGGACAGGGGAGGCAGATACGCAGTATTTT. It yields the protein CASSLSTGTGEADTQYF. This chain joins TRBV11-1 and TRBJ2-3; TRBD1 agrees at 10 bases. The ends lost 2 bases at V and 4 bases at J; junction bases unmatched: 9. Per germline, CDR1 SGHAT and CDR2 FQDESV (reference sequence). The CDR3 is 17 amino acids.

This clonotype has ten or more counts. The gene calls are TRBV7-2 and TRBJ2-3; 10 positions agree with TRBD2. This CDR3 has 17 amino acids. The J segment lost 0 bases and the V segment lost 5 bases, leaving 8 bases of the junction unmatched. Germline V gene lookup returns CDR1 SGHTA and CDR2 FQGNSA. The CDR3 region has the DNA TGTGCCAGCAGCCCCAATAGCGGGGGGACTAGCACAGATACGCAGTATTTT. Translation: CASSPNSGGTSTDTQYF.

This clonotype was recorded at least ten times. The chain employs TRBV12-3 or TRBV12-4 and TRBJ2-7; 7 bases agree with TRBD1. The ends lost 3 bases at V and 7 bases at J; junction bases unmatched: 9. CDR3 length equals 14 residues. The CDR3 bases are TGTGCCAGCAGTTTTGTTACAGGGGTGGGAGAGCAGTACTTC. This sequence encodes CASSFVTGVGEQYF.

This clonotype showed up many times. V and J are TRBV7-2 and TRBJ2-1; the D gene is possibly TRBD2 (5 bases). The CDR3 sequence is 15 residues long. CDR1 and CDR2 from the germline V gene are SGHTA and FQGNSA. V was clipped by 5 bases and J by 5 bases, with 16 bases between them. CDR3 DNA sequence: TGTGCCAGCAGCCCATCAGTGAGCGGAAACAATGAGCAGTTCTTC. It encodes CASSPSVSGNNEQFF.

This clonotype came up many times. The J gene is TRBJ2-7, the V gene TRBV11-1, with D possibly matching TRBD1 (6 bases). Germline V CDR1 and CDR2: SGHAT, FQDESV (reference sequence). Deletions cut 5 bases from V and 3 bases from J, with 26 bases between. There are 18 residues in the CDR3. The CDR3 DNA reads TGTGCCAGCAGCATAAGACAGGTCCCACCCGTAAGACACTACGAGCAGTACTTC. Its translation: CASSIRQVPPVRHYEQYF.

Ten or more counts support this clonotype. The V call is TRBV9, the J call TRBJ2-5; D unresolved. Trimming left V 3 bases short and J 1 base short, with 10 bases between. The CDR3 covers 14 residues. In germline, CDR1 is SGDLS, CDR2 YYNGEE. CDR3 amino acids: CASSDGPFQETQYF. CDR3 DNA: TGTGCCAGCAGCGATGGCCCCTTCCAAGAGACCCAGTACTTC.

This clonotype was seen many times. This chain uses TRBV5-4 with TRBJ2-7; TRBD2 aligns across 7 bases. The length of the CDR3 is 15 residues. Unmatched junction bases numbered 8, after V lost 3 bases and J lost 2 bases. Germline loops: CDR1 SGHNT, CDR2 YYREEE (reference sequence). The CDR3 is CASSYQGGRAYEQYF. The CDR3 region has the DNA TGTGCCAGCAGCTACCAGGGCGGGAGAGCCTACGAGCAGTACTTC.

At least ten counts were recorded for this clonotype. CDR3 protein: CASSYRVYEAFF. The CDR3 nucleotides read TGTGCCAGCAGTTACCGGGTGTATGAAGCTTTCTTT. V is TRBV6-6 and J is TRBJ1-1; D gene uncertain. The V end was cut by 2 bases, the J end by 7 bases, with 8 bases between. CDR1 is MNHNY, CDR2 SVGAGI, per germline (reference sequence). This CDR3 comprises 12 residues.

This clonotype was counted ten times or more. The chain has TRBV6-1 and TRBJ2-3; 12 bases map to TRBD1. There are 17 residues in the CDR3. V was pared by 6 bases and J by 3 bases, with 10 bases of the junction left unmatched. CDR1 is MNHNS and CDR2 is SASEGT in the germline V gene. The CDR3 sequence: CASSSAGTGGITDTQYF. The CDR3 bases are TGTGCCAGCAGCTCCGCCGGGACAGGGGGCATAACAGATACGCAGTATTTT.

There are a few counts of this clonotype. The CDR3 nucleotides are TGCGCCAGCAGCATAACAGGGTTTGACAATTCACCCCTCCACTTT. Translating it yields CASSITGFDNSPLHF. The V gene is TRBV5-1, the J gene TRBJ1-6, with D tentatively TRBD1 (6 bases). CDR3 length equals 15 residues. Between the trimmed V and J ends, which lost 4 bases and 7 bases, there was a span of 15 bases. Per germline, CDR1 SGHRS and CDR2 YFSETQ. Full variable domain (missing parts from reference TRBV5-1 and TRBJ1-6): KAGVTQTPRYLIKTRGQQVTLSCSPISGHRSVSWYQQTPGQGLQFLFEYFSETQRNKGNFPGRFSGRQFSNSRSEMNVSTLELGDSALYLCASSITGFDNSPLHFGNGTRLTVT.

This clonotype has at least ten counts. The CDR3 here is CSATRQGEGFTDTQYF. The CDR3, as DNA: TGCAGTGCTACGAGACAGGGGGAAGGGTTTACGGATACGCAGTATTTT. The chain links TRBV20-1 to TRBJ2-3; 9 nucleotides line up with TRBD1. The CDR3 runs 16 residues. CDR1 is DFQATT and CDR2 is SNEGSKA in the germline V gene (reference sequence). The J segment lost 6 bases and the V segment lost 4 bases, leaving 14 bases of the junction unmatched.

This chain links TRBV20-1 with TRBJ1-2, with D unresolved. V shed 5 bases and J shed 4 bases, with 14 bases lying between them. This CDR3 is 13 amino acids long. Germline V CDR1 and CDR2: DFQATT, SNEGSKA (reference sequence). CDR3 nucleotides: TGCAGTGCTTCCGATGGCAGGCCCTATGGCTACACCTTC. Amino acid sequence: CSASDGRPYGYTF.